The 31 T cell receptor beta chains in this list originate from one sample, sequenced in a study of identical twins (dated by TCRdb to about 2016). Library preparation used 5' RACE. The run used an Illumina HiSeq 2000. The public sequencing data were trimmed at Q25 with fastp and processed into clonotypes with MiXCR by TCRdb, which kept only in-frame beta chains. Rows with a matching CDR3 protein are joined into one entry that keeps the most common DNA and genes. In this sample the table shows 700,000 to 950,000 distinct CDR3 sequences, 9% to 15% of which occur a single time. Clones ranked in the top ten supply about 1.5% of the sample. The same data also contributed to another study, on yellow fever vaccine responses in identical twins.

The specimen sequenced was PBMCs. Receptors originate from a woman aged 18-29 years in good health.

This clonotype was picked up many times. The V gene is TRBV18, the J gene TRBJ2-7, with TRBD2 identical over 13 bases. V dropped 3 bases and J dropped 2; count of bases not matched to a gene: 1. The V gene's germline CDR1 is KGHSH and CDR2 LQKENI. The CDR3 is 15 residues long. This CDR3 is CASSPTSGGAYEQYV. The DNA of the CDR3 is TGTGCCAGCTCACCCACTAGCGGGGGGGCCTACGAGCAGTACGTC.

There are a few counts of this clonotype. CDR3 in amino acids: CSAELVFKYF. DNA of the CDR3: TGCAGTGCGGAACTAGTTTTTAAGTACTTC. The V and J genes are TRBV20-1 and TRBJ2-5, with D possibly being TRBD2 (5 bases). V dropped 6 bases and J dropped 12 bases, with 14 bases sitting between them. This CDR3 contains 10 residues. Germline CDR1 DFQATT, CDR2 SNEGSKA (reference sequence).

V is TRBV7-8 and J is TRBJ1-1; D possibly corresponds to TRBD1 (6 bases). Germline loops: CDR1 SGHVS, CDR2 FQNEAQ. This CDR3 has 13 amino acids. Deletions cut 3 bases from V and 11 bases from J, with 16 bases between. Written as DNA, the CDR3 is TGTGCCAGCAGCTTGACAGGAACTCATGTGGCTTTCTTT. Translating gives CASSLTGTHVAFF.

The table lists this clonotype with a few counts. This sequence joins TRBV15 and TRBJ2-7, with no clear D. Germline V gene sequence: CDR1 LNHNV, CDR2 YYDKDF (reference sequence). Trimming left V 0 bases short and J 0 bases short, with 9 bases between. The CDR3 is 15 residues long. CDR3 nucleotides: TGTGCCACCAGCAGAGAAGCGTCCCCCTCCTACGAGCAGTACTTC. As protein: CATSREASPSYEQYF.

In the case of this clonotype: A read error is possible here, since a much larger clone lies one base away. This rearrangement joins TRBV27 to TRBJ2-4; no reliable D call. There are 11 residues in the CDR3. V was clipped by 5 bases and J by 6 bases, with 5 bases between them. Germline V CDR1 and CDR2: MNHEY, SMNVEV (reference sequence). CDR3 DNA sequence: TGTGCCAGCAGTACGGGAAACATTCAGTACTTC. It codes for CASSTGNIQYF.

This clonotype was counted a few times. The V gene is TRBV10-3, the J gene TRBJ2-1; 12 bases match TRBD1. J was trimmed by 0 bases and V by 6 bases; bases with no gene match: 9. Germline CDR1 is ENHRY and CDR2 is SYGVKD. This CDR3 contains 18 residues. The CDR3 DNA reads as TGTGCCATCAGGGCGGGACAGGGGGCTTACAGCTCCTACAATGAGCAGTTCTTC. Its translation is CAIRAGQGAYSSYNEQFF.

In this sample, this clonotype turned up many times. The chain couples TRBV15 to TRBJ2-7, with D unclear. Germline V gene data show CDR1 as LNHNV and CDR2 as YYDKDF (reference sequence). Trimming left V 0 bases short and J 5 bases short, with 11 bases between. The CDR3 is 14 amino acids. CDR3 residues: CATSRDGPKDEQYF. DNA for the CDR3: TGTGCCACCAGCAGAGATGGTCCCAAGGACGAGCAGTACTTC.

Only a few counts were recorded for this clonotype. The chain combines TRBV20-1 with TRBJ2-3; 8 nucleotides match TRBD1. The CDR3 is 15 residues long. With V trimmed by 6 bases and J by 3 bases, 11 bases remained unmatched. Looked up from germline, CDR1 is DFQATT and CDR2 is SNEGSKA (reference sequence). The CDR3 loop is CSAPQADRGTDTQYF. The CDR3 DNA reads as TGCAGTGCACCCCAGGCCGACAGGGGAACAGATACGCAGTATTTT.

In this sample, this clonotype turned up a few times. The chain recombines TRBV7-9 with TRBJ1-6; D may be TRBD1 (5 bases). V was clipped by 3 bases and J by 7 bases, with 13 bases between them. The V gene's germline CDR1 is SEHNR and CDR2 FQNEAQ (reference sequence). The CDR3 runs 15 residues. CDR3 in amino acids: CASSLTVGGNSPLHF. CDR3 DNA: TGTGCCAGCAGCTTGACTGTGGGGGGAAATTCACCCCTCCACTTT.

The genes are TRBV20-1 and TRBJ2-7; the D is unclear. The CDR3 is 13 amino acids. Germline lookup yields CDR1 DFQATT and CDR2 SNEGSKA (reference sequence). V dropped 5 bases and J dropped 0 bases, with 11 bases sitting between them. CDR3 protein: CSARAFRSYEQYV. In DNA, the CDR3 is TGCAGTGCTCGAGCTTTCCGCTCCTACGAGCAGTACGTC.

The rearrangement joins TRBV4-2 to TRBJ2-1, with 10 nucleotides matching TRBD1. Germline assignment: CDR1 LGHNA and CDR2 YNFKEQ. The CDR3 length is 15 residues. Trimming cost V 2 bases and J 6 bases; bases outside gene matches: 4. In DNA form, the CDR3 reads TGTGCCAGCAGCCAAACAGGGACAGGGGCCAATGAGCAGTTCTTC. Translated: CASSQTGTGANEQFF.

This clonotype was seen more than once but under ten times. The chain uses TRBV2 and TRBJ2-5, with D unclear. Germline loops: CDR1 SNHLY, CDR2 FYNNEI. Trimming took off 7 bases at V and 2 bases at J, with 11 bases between the two ends. The CDR3 is 13 residues long. CDR3 nucleotides: TGTGCCAGCAATCGGGCGTATCAAGAGACCCAGTACTTC. This sequence encodes CASNRAYQETQYF. Together with reference TRBV2 and TRBJ2-5, the CDR3 gives the full variable domain: EPEVTQTPSHQVTQMGQEVILRCVPISNHLYFYWYRQILGQKVEFLVSFYNNEISEKSEIFDDQFSVERPDGSNFTLKIRSTKLEDSAMYFCASNRAYQETQYFGPGTRLLVL.

The table lists this clonotype with a few counts. The J gene is TRBJ2-3, the V gene TRBV5-1; perhaps TRBD1 as D (5 bases). There are 14 residues in the CDR3. Germline V gene lookup returns CDR1 SGHRS and CDR2 YFSETQ. Trimming removed 4 bases from V and 0 bases from J, with 9 bases in between. The CDR3 here is CASSAQGSTDTQYF. The CDR3 region has the DNA TGCGCCAGCAGCGCGCAGGGTAGCACAGATACGCAGTATTTT. Full variable domain (rest looked up from reference TRBV5-1 and TRBJ2-3): KAGVTQTPRYLIKTRGQQVTLSCSPISGHRSVSWYQQTPGQGLQFLFEYFSETQRNKGNFPGRFSGRQFSNSRSEMNVSTLELGDSALYLCASSAQGSTDTQYFGPGTRLTVL.

This clonotype was counted many times. The chain recombines TRBV5-1 with TRBJ1-3; D call uncertain. The CDR3 runs to 15 residues. The germline CDR1 and CDR2 sequences are SGHRS and YFSETQ. V lost 0 bases and J 0 bases, leaving 7 bases between the germline ends. This CDR3 reads CASSLGWSSGNTIYF. Here the CDR3 DNA reads TGCGCCAGCAGCTTGGGGTGGAGCTCTGGAAACACCATATATTTT. Looking up the rest from reference TRBV5-1 and TRBJ1-3 gives the full variable domain: KAGVTQTPRYLIKTRGQQVTLSCSPISGHRSVSWYQQTPGQGLQFLFEYFSETQRNKGNFPGRFSGRQFSNSRSEMNVSTLELGDSALYLCASSLGWSSGNTIYFGEGSWLTVV.

This clonotype occurred a few times. The chain links TRBV12-5 to TRBJ2-5; perhaps TRBD2 as D (6 bases). The V gene lost 2 bases and the J gene lost 3 bases, with 13 bases spanning the gap. Per the germline V gene, CDR1 is LGHNT and CDR2 is FRNRAP. The CDR3 spans 15 residues. The CDR3 coding sequence is TGTGCTAGTGGTTTGCCTCCCGGGAGAAAAGAGACCCAGTACTTC. Translated: CASGLPPGRKETQYF.

This clonotype was seen many times. The chain links TRBV11-1 to TRBJ2-6; the D is unclear. Germline CDR1 reads SGHAT; CDR2 reads FQDESV (reference sequence). The CDR3 totals 18 residues. V lost 5 bases and J 0 bases, leaving 17 bases between the germline ends. CDR3 loop: CASSPLPAVSSGANVLTF. In nucleotides, the CDR3 is TGTGCCAGCAGCCCCCTCCCGGCGGTTAGCTCTGGGGCCAACGTCCTGACTTTC.

This clonotype occurred once. J is TRBJ2-3 and V is TRBV15; 8 bases map to TRBD2. The CDR3 runs 15 residues. Losses at the gene ends were 6 bases for V and 4 bases for J; bases not matched to a gene: 9. Germline CDR1 is LNHNV and CDR2 is YYDKDF (reference sequence). CDR3 in amino acids: CATRGLAGGPDTQYF. CDR3 nucleotide sequence: TGTGCCACCAGAGGGTTGGCGGGGGGCCCAGATACGCAGTATTTT. Full variable domain (remainder filled in from reference TRBV15 and TRBJ2-3): DAMVIQNPRYQVTQFGKPVTLSCSQTLNHNVMYWYQQKSSQAPKLLFHYYDKDFNNEADTPDNFQSRRPNTSFCFLDIRSPGLGDTAMYLCATRGLAGGPDTQYFGPGTRLTVL.

The table lists this clonotype with a count of one. Just one base apart from a much larger clone, this may be a read error. The rearrangement uses TRBV5-1 and TRBJ2-5, with D hard to call. The germline V gene has CDR1 SGHRS and CDR2 YFSETQ. V gave up 5 bases and J gave up 4 bases, with 12 bases separating them. The CDR3 covers 13 residues. For the CDR3, the DNA is TGCGCCAGCAGGCTCGGTTACCTAGAGACCCAGTACTTC. Amino acids: CASRLGYLETQYF.

The V and J genes are TRBV29-1 and TRBJ2-2; 7 nucleotides agree with TRBD1. The CDR3 sequence is 16 residues long. CDR1 and CDR2 from the germline V gene are SQVTM and ANQGSEA. V trimming: 0 bases; J trimming: 1 base; junction bases outside the gene matches: 5. CDR3 loop: CSVEDPTGLNTGELFF. The CDR3 coding sequence is TGCAGCGTTGAAGACCCGACAGGGTTGAACACCGGGGAGCTGTTTTTT.

The chain couples TRBV7-6 to TRBJ2-7; D is perhaps TRBD1 (6 bases). Germline values: CDR1 SGHVS, CDR2 FNYEAQ. The ends were cut back, 5 bases at V and 6 bases at J, with 20 bases in the middle. The CDR3 sequence is 15 residues long. The CDR3 DNA follows: TGTGCCAGCAGCCCCGAACAGGGTGGAGTGGGCGAGCAGTACTTC. Amino acid sequence: CASSPEQGGVGEQYF.

This clonotype came up a few times. The rearrangement uses TRBV25-1 and TRBJ2-1; D call uncertain. V lost 4 bases and J lost 2, with 12 bases in between. There are 15 residues in the CDR3. Germline V gene data show CDR1 as MGHDK and CDR2 as SYGVNS. The CDR3 DNA follows: TGTGCCAGCAGTGCTTCTCAGCCTCCCTACAATGAGCAGTTCTTC. Translated: CASSASQPPYNEQFF.

This chain links TRBV12-3 or TRBV12-4 with TRBJ2-2; 7 bases agree with TRBD2. The CDR3 totals 15 residues. V shed 6 bases and J 5 bases; nucleotides not matched to a gene: 9. In DNA, the CDR3 is TGTGCCAGCAGAGAGACCGGACTAGGGACCGGGGAGCTGTTTTTT. This codes for CASRETGLGTGELFF.

This clonotype occurred a few times. J is TRBJ2-7 and V is TRBV7-9, with D hard to call. Trimming took 3 bases from V and 5 from J, leaving 11 bases between them. This CDR3 spans 13 amino acids. In germline, CDR1 is SEHNR, CDR2 FQNEAQ (reference sequence). The CDR3 DNA reads as TGTGCCAGCAGCTTCGGACCCGCCCACGAGCAGTACTTC. Its protein product is CASSFGPAHEQYF.

This clonotype was detected only a few times. The J gene is TRBJ2-7, the V gene TRBV5-1; 12 bases fit TRBD2. Germline CDR1 and CDR2: SGHRS and YFSETQ. V trimming: 9 bases; J trimming: 5 bases; junction bases outside the gene matches: 15. CDR3 length equals 16 residues. The CDR3 nucleotides read TGCGCCATCTCTTTGTTGACTAGCGGGAGTATCAACGAGCAGTACTTC. It is translated as CAISLLTSGSINEQYF.

This chain links TRBV2 with TRBJ1-3; D unclear. The germline V and J ends were trimmed by 5 bases and 0 bases, with 11 bases remaining between them. The CDR3 extends over 15 amino acids. Germline V gene lookup returns CDR1 SNHLY and CDR2 FYNNEI. The CDR3 nucleotides are TGTGCCAGCAGTTTATCCGGATTCTCTGGAAACACCATATATTTT. As protein: CASSLSGFSGNTIYF.

This clonotype has a handful of counts. The chain links TRBV12-3 or TRBV12-4 to TRBJ2-2; TRBD2 matches at 7 bases. Unmatched junction bases numbered 7, after V lost 3 bases and J lost 6 bases. The CDR3 has 15 residues. The CDR3 is CASSLGGSVAGELFF. CDR3 sequence (DNA): TGTGCCAGCAGTTTGGGCGGGAGTGTCGCCGGGGAGCTGTTTTTT.

This clonotype came up a few times. V usage is TRBV6-6 and J usage is TRBJ2-3; TRBD1 or TRBD2 may be the D gene (5 bases each). Germline CDR1 reads MNHNY; CDR2 reads SVGAGI (reference sequence). CDR3 size: 11 residues. V shed 10 bases and J shed 6 bases, with 11 bases lying between them. CDR3 nucleotide sequence: TGTGCCACCGCAGGGACCGATACGCAGTATTTT. Amino acid sequence: CATAGTDTQYF.

This chain connects TRBV7-9 to TRBJ1-6, with unresolved D. V was cut by 4 bases and J by 14 bases, with 12 bases left in between. The CDR3 is 12 residues long. Per the germline V gene, CDR1 is SEHNR and CDR2 is FQNEAQ (reference sequence). The CDR3 sequence is CASSSALTALHF. The CDR3 nucleotides read TGTGCCAGCAGCTCGGCCCTTACGGCCCTCCACTTT.

V and J are TRBV20-1 and TRBJ2-3, with 10 bases aligning to TRBD2. The CDR3 has 15 residues. The trim removed 2 bases at V and 5 bases at J, leaving 7 bases unmatched. Germline values: CDR1 DFQATT, CDR2 SNEGSKA (reference sequence). For the CDR3, the DNA is TGCAGTGCTAGACCAGCGGGGGGGAGAGAAGATACGCAGTATTTT. This gives the protein CSARPAGGREDTQYF.

The V and J genes are TRBV15 and TRBJ1-1, with 9 bases matching TRBD1. CDR1 is LNHNV and CDR2 is YYDKDF in the germline V gene (reference sequence). Trimming cost V 5 bases and J 5 bases; bases outside gene matches: 6. The CDR3 is 14 residues long. The CDR3 DNA reads as TGTGCCACCAGCTCCCGGGACAGGGTAACTGAAGCTTTCTTT. It is translated as CATSSRDRVTEAFF.

This clonotype showed up many times. This chain joins TRBV10-3 and TRBJ2-2; possible D gene TRBD2, 6 bases. Looked up from germline, CDR1 is ENHRY and CDR2 is SYGVKD. V lost 7 bases and J lost 4, with 10 bases in between. CDR3 length: 13 amino acids. CDR3 nucleotide sequence: TGTGCCATCATGGGAGCGGGCACCGGGGAGCTGTTTTTT. Protein: CAIMGAGTGELFF.